A single sample is the source of the 20 T cell receptor beta chains below, sequenced in a study of control samples from healthy donors and cancer patients. Assay: immunoSEQ multiplex PCR; the TCRdb copy retains only in-frame clones and omits some. The sample includes 68,000 or so clones, 83% seen only once; the top ten take 15% to 19%. The source material was blood. The receptors were gathered from a man aged 55 to 69 in good health.

The V gene is TRBV6-5, the J gene TRBJ2-1; 9 bases fit TRBD2. V trimming: 7 bases; J trimming: 6 bases; junction bases outside the gene matches: 7. CDR3 length equals 14 residues. CDR1 and CDR2 from the germline V gene are MNHEY and SVGAGI. CDR3 amino acids: CASKPGLARNEQFF. CDR3 nucleotides: TGTGCCAGCAAACCGGGACTAGCACGCAATGAGCAGTTCTTC.

This clone was found once. The V and J genes are TRBV28 and TRBJ1-2, with a weak D call TRBD1 (5 bases). The CDR3 contains 15 residues. Per the germline V gene, CDR1 is MDHEN and CDR2 is SYDVKM. V was cut by 6 bases and J by 6 bases, with 20 bases left in between. The CDR3 region has the DNA TGTGCCAGCAGGTTAGGGGCCAGGGCAGGTGATGGCTACACCTTC. The encoded protein is CASRLGARAGDGYTF.

This clone has a single count. The chain combines TRBV28 with TRBJ1-2, with TRBD1 identical over 8 bases. V shed 5 bases and J 7 bases; nucleotides not matched to a gene: 12. Germline CDR1 MDHEN, CDR2 SYDVKM. This CDR3 has 15 amino acids. This chain's CDR3 is CASSLPSDRDLGYTF. CDR3 coding DNA: TGTGCCAGCAGTCTCCCCTCGGACAGGGACCTTGGCTACACCTTC.

The V call is TRBV19, the J call TRBJ1-2; 12 nucleotides line up with TRBD1. Germline V CDR1 and CDR2: LNHDA, SQIVND (reference sequence). The CDR3 is 15 residues long. The junction had 8 bases not matched to a gene; V was cut back by 5 bases and J by 7 bases. The CDR3 reads CASSAGQGAISGYTF. CDR3 nucleotides: TGTGCCAGTAGTGCGGGACAGGGGGCGATCTCTGGCTACACCTTC.

The rearrangement uses TRBV24-1 and TRBJ2-5; TRBD2 might be the D (6 bases). CDR1 and CDR2 from the germline V gene are KGHDR and SFDVKD. V was cut by 0 bases and J by 3 bases, with 10 bases left in between. This CDR3 is 15 amino acids long. The CDR3 sequence: CATSDLAGFEETQYF. The CDR3, as DNA: TGTGCCACCAGTGATTTGGCGGGGTTCGAAGAGACCCAGTACTTC.

V is TRBV28 and J is TRBJ2-7; D possibly matches TRBD1 or TRBD2 (6 bases each). Between the trimmed V and J ends, which lost 4 bases and 2 bases, there was a span of 12 bases. Germline assignment: CDR1 MDHEN and CDR2 SYDVKM. The CDR3 totals 14 residues. CDR3 sequence (DNA): TGTGCCAGCAGTTGGTCCGGGGGCCCCTACGAGCAGTACTTC. Translation: CASSWSGGPYEQYF.

The gene calls are TRBV7-9 and TRBJ1-1; D is uncertain. Trimming stripped 4 bases from V and 1 base from J, with 7 bases between. The CDR3 has 13 amino acids. Germline CDR1 reads SEHNR; CDR2 reads FQNEAQ (reference sequence). CDR3 nucleotides: TGTGCCAGCAGCTCCGAACCGAACACTGAAGCTTTCTTT. Translating gives CASSSEPNTEAFF.

A single count supports this clone. V and J are TRBV11-2 and TRBJ2-5, with D maybe TRBD1 (5 bases). Trimming pared 5 bases from V and 7 bases from J, leaving 14 bases between. This CDR3 is built from 13 residues. Germline V gene lookup returns CDR1 SGHAT and CDR2 FQNNGV. The CDR3 coding sequence is TGTGCCAGCAGCCTACAATCCCAGGGGACCCAGTACTTC. Protein sequence: CASSLQSQGTQYF.

This clone was picked up a small number of times. The chain joins TRBV7-9 to TRBJ2-1; 9 bases map to TRBD2. The CDR3 loop spans 16 amino acids. Germline CDR1 reads SEHNR; CDR2 reads FQNEAQ (reference sequence). Unmatched junction bases numbered 11, after V lost 10 bases and J lost 1 base. The CDR3 region has the DNA TGTGCCATAGAGGCTAGCGGGACGTTTTCCTACAATGAGCAGTTCTTC. It codes for CAIEASGTFSYNEQFF.

This chain joins TRBV7-2 and TRBJ2-7, with a weak D call TRBD1 (6 bases). V was clipped by 1 base and J by 2 bases, with 12 bases between them. Germline loops: CDR1 SGHTA, CDR2 FQGNSA. The CDR3 consists of 15 residues. DNA of the CDR3: TGTGCCAGCAGCTTAGGGGGACATCTTCCCTACGAGCAGTACTTC. Residues: CASSLGGHLPYEQYF.

The V call is TRBV6-5, the J call TRBJ1-1; D remains ambiguous. This CDR3 is 14 amino acids long. The V gene lost 5 bases and the J gene lost 0 bases, with 10 bases spanning the gap. Germline CDR1 MNHEY, CDR2 SVGAGI. The CDR3 loop is CASSRINMNTEAFF. The CDR3 DNA reads as TGTGCCAGCAGTCGAATAAACATGAACACTGAAGCTTTCTTT.

This clone has just one count. The chain is built from TRBV2 and TRBJ2-7; 9 bases map to TRBD1. The CDR3 totals 13 residues. J lost 7 bases, V lost 6 bases, and 7 bases had no gene match. Germline-derived CDR1 and CDR2 are SNHLY and FYNNEI. CDR3 in DNA: TGTGCCAGCAGAACACAGGGGGCGGGTGAGCAGTACTTC. Translating gives CASRTQGAGEQYF. The full variable domain, with the rest looked up from reference TRBV2 and TRBJ2-7, is EPEVTQTPSHQVTQMGQEVILRCVPISNHLYFYWYRQILGQKVEFLVSFYNNEISEKSEIFDDQFSVERPDGSNFTLKIRSTKLEDSAMYFCASRTQGAGEQYFGPGTRLTVT.

This clone has a single count. CDR3 protein: CASSARAGEGNEQFF. The DNA for the CDR3 is TGCGCCAGCAGTGCGAGGGCGGGAGAGGGGAATGAGCAGTTCTTC. This chain uses TRBV10-2 with TRBJ2-1, with TRBD2 matching 7 bases. CDR1 and CDR2 from the germline V gene are WSHSY and SAAADI. The CDR3 loop spans 15 amino acids. With V trimmed by 4 bases and J by 7 bases, 10 bases remained unmatched.

This chain uses TRBV6-6 with TRBJ2-1; D perhaps matches TRBD1 (6 bases). Trimming removed 5 bases at V and 0 bases at J, with 20 bases between. In germline, CDR1 is MNHNY, CDR2 SVGAGI (reference sequence). CDR3 length: 18 amino acids. CDR3: CASSRPLDRPSSYNEQFF. In DNA, the CDR3 is TGTGCCAGCAGTCGCCCCCTGGACAGACCCAGCTCCTACAATGAGCAGTTCTTC.

The genes are TRBV28 and TRBJ2-1, with 7 positions matching TRBD2. From germline, CDR1 is MDHEN and CDR2 SYDVKM. There are 15 residues in the CDR3. Trimming took 7 bases from V and 1 from J; bases not matched to a gene: 7. The CDR3 sequence is CASMGGGSSYNEQFF. In nucleotides, the CDR3 is TGTGCCAGCATGGGCGGGGGATCGTCCTACAATGAGCAGTTCTTC. The full variable domain, with the rest looked up from reference TRBV28 and TRBJ2-1, is DVKVTQSSRYLVKRTGEKVFLECVQDMDHENMFWYRQDPGLGLRLIYFSYDVKMKEKGDIPEGYSVSREKKERFSLILESASTNQTSMYLCASMGGGSSYNEQFFGPGTRLTVL.

Worth noting for this clone: Other DNA sequences in the sample encode the same CDR3. The V and J genes are TRBV28 and TRBJ1-2; TRBD1 agrees at 9 bases. Unmatched junction bases numbered 7, after V lost 6 bases and J lost 2 bases. The CDR3 sequence is 15 residues long. Germline V CDR1 and CDR2: MDHEN, SYDVKM. DNA of the CDR3: TGTGCCAGCAGCTCAGGACAGGGGAGAAACTATGGCTACACCTTC. Protein: CASSSGQGRNYGYTF.

The CDR3 sequence is CASRDYNSGANVLTF. For the CDR3, the DNA is TGTGCCAGCAGGGACTACAACTCTGGGGCCAACGTCCTGACTTTC. The chain couples TRBV6-5 to TRBJ2-6, with D perhaps matching TRBD2 (6 bases). With 6 bases removed from V and 0 bases from J, the gap between germline ends came to 9 bases. Germline values: CDR1 MNHEY, CDR2 SVGAGI. There are 15 residues in the CDR3.

The chain joins TRBV7-8 to TRBJ2-1, with 8 bases lining up with TRBD1. CDR3 length equals 15 residues. In germline, CDR1 is SGHVS, CDR2 FQNEAQ. V lost 5 bases, J lost 2 bases, and 5 bases stayed unmatched. The CDR3 here is CASSRGQGTYNEQFF. Written as DNA, the CDR3 is TGTGCCAGCAGCCGAGGACAGGGTACCTACAATGAGCAGTTCTTC.

The chain couples TRBV6-2 or TRBV6-3 to TRBJ2-1; D unclear. Trimming left V 5 bases short and J 7 bases short, with 6 bases between. The germline gives CDR1 MNHEY, CDR2 SVGEGT. The length of the CDR3 is 11 residues. The CDR3: CASSSLNEQFF. CDR3 coding DNA: TGTGCCAGCAGTAGCCTGAATGAGCAGTTCTTC.

The chain employs TRBV15 and TRBJ1-2; D may be TRBD1 (6 bases). Germline V gene lookup returns CDR1 LNHNV and CDR2 YYDKDF (reference sequence). The germline V and J ends were trimmed by 5 bases and 7 bases, with 17 bases remaining between them. This CDR3 is built from 14 residues. The chain's CDR3 is CATSRQNSRGGYTF. DNA for the CDR3: TGTGCCACCAGCCGCCAAAACTCCAGGGGTGGCTACACCTTC.